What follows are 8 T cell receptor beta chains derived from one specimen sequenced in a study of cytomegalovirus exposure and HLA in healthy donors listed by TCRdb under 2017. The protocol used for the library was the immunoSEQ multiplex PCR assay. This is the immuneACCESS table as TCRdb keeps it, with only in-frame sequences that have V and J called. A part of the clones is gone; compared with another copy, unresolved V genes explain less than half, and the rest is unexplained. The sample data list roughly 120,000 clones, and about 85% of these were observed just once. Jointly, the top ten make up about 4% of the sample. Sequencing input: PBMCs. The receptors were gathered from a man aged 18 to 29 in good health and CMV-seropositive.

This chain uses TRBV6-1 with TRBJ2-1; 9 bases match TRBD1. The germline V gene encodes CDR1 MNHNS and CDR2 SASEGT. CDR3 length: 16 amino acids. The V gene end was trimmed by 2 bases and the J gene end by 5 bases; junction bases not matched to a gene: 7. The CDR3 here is CASSEWEGDRDNEQFF. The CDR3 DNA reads TGTGCCAGCAGTGAATGGGAGGGGGACAGGGACAATGAGCAGTTCTTC.

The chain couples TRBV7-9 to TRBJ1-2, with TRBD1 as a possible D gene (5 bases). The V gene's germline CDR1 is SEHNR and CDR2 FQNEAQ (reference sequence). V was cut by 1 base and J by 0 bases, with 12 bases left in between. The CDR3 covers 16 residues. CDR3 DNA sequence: TGTGCCAGCAGCTTAGAAGGTCCCAGGGCTAACTATGGCTACACCTTC. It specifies CASSLEGPRANYGYTF.

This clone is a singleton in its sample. CDR3 nucleotide sequence: TGTGCCAGCAGTACGACTGGCTACGAGCAGTACTTC. Its translation is CASSTTGYEQYF. This chain connects TRBV11-2 to TRBJ2-7; the D is unclear. Trimming stripped 6 bases from V and 3 bases from J, with 9 bases between. The CDR3 runs 12 residues. CDR1 and CDR2 from the germline V gene are SGHAT and FQNNGV.

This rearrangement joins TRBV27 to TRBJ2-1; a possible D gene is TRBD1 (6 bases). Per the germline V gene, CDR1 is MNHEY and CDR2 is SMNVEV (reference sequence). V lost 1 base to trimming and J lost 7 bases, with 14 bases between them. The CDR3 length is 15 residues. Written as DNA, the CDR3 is TGTGCCAGCAGTTTATTCGCCAGGGGCGAAAATGAGCAGTTCTTC. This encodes CASSLFARGENEQFF.

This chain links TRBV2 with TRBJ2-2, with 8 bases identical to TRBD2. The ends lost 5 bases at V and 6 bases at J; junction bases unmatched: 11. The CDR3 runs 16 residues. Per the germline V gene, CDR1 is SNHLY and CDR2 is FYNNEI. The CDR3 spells CASSRSGGADAGELFF. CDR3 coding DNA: TGTGCCAGCAGTCGAAGCGGGGGCGCCGATGCCGGGGAGCTGTTTTTT.

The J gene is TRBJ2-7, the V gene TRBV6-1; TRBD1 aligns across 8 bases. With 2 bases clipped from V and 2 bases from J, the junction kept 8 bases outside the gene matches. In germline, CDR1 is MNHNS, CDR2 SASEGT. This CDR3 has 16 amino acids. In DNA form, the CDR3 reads TGTGCCAGCAGTGAAAGCGGTGGGACAGGCGCCTACGAGCAGTACTTC. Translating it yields CASSESGGTGAYEQYF.

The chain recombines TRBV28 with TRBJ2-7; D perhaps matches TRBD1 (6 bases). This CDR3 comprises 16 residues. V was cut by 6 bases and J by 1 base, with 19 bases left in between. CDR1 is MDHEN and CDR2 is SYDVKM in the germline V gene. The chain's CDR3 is CASSQFPGQNSYEQYF. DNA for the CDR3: TGTGCCAGCAGCCAATTCCCGGGACAAAATTCCTACGAGCAGTACTTC.

The CDR3 sequence is CASSLNGGSKTSTDTQYF. The CDR3 DNA reads TGTGCCAGCAGCTTGAACGGAGGATCTAAAACTAGCACAGATACGCAGTATTTT. The chain joins TRBV5-8 to TRBJ2-3; maybe TRBD2 (5 bases). The CDR3 covers 18 residues. Per the germline V gene, CDR1 is SGHTS and CDR2 is YDEGEE. Trimming took off 1 base at V and 0 bases at J, with 18 bases between the two ends.